This is a list of T cell receptor beta chains from one sample in a study of control samples from healthy donors and cancer patients. Data came from immunoSEQ multiplex PCR; TCRdb stores just in-frame clones and leaves some out. The sample carries some 120,000 clones, 80% to 95% recorded once. The material sequenced was blood. The receptor set was obtained from a man younger than 35 in good health. CDR3s include the opening cysteine and the closing phenylalanine or tryptophan. A D gene is named only where the DNA matches it firmly. Size values are once, few and many counts, or a class for expanded clones, and some rows have none.

J,size,V,D,CDR3,DNA
TRBJ1-2,.,TRBV7-9,TRBD1,CASSLQSRQGRSNYGYTF,TGTGCCAGCAGCCTGCAATCCCGACAGGGGAGGTCAAACTATGGCTACACCTTC
TRBJ1-4,.,TRBV28,.,CASSFRPWEKLFF,TGTGCCAGCAGTTTTAGGCCATGGGAAAAACTGTTTTTT
TRBJ2-1,.,TRBV2,TRBD2,CASASQRGAYNEQFF,TGTGCCAGCGCGAGTCAGCGGGGGGCCTACAATGAGCAGTTCTTC
TRBJ1-1,once,TRBV5-4,.,CASSLAKMNTEAFF,TGTGCCAGCAGCTTGGCCAAAATGAACACTGAAGCTTTCTTT
TRBJ2-3,.,TRBV15,.,CATSRRSGDTQYF,TGTGCCACCAGCAGACGCAGTGGTGATACGCAGTATTTT
TRBJ1-6,.,TRBV2,.,CASSEEGSGFSSYNSPLHF,TGTGCCAGCAGTGAAGAGGGGTCGGGTTTTTCCTCCTATAATTCACCCCTCCACTTT
TRBJ1-2,.,TRBV3-1/TRBV3-2,TRBD1,CASSHGDSRFYGYTF,TGTGCCAGCAGCCACGGGGACAGTAGATTCTATGGCTACACCTTC
TRBJ1-5,few,TRBV29-1,.,CSAYTEGPQHF,TGCAGCGCATACACCGAAGGGCCCCAGCATTTT
TRBJ2-5,.,TRBV2,.,CASSWGLETQYF,TGTGCCAGCAGCTGGGGGTTGGAGACCCAGTACTTC
TRBJ2-3,.,TRBV28,TRBD2,CASNPGGSPDTQYF,TGTGCCAGCAACCCGGGGGGAAGCCCAGATACGCAGTATTTT
TRBJ2-2,.,TRBV7-8,.,CASSLSQGGIGELFF,TGTGCCAGCAGCTTAAGTCAAGGAGGCATCGGGGAGCTGTTTTTT
TRBJ1-1,.,TRBV28,.,CASRPTGFSEAFF,TGTGCCAGCAGGCCAACAGGGTTTTCTGAAGCTTTCTTT
TRBJ2-2,.,TRBV14,.,CASSHWYTTGYTGELFF,TGTGCCAGCAGCCACTGGTATACGACAGGCTACACCGGGGAGCTGTTTTTT
TRBJ1-4,.,TRBV2,.,CASSPGTSHEKLFF,TGTGCCAGCAGCCCCGGGACCTCTCATGAAAAACTGTTTTTT
TRBJ2-7,.,TRBV7-8,TRBD1,CASSLGQGYYEQYF,TGTGCCAGCAGCTTAGGACAGGGCTACTACGAGCAGTACTTC
TRBJ1-2,.,TRBV4-1,TRBD1,CASSQEGQANGYTF,TGCGCCAGCAGCCAAGAGGGACAGGCAAATGGCTACACCTTC
TRBJ1-2,.,TRBV25-1,.,CASSELTGNDYGYTF,TGTGCCAGCAGTGAACTTACAGGAAATGATTATGGCTACACCTTC
TRBJ2-1,.,TRBV27,.,CASSWAGYNEQFF,TGTGCCAGCAGTTGGGCGGGATACAATGAGCAGTTCTTC
TRBJ2-3,.,TRBV18,TRBD2,CASSPPITSGRPDTQYF,TGTGCCAGCTCACCACCGATCACTAGCGGGAGACCAGATACGCAGTATTTT
TRBJ1-3,.,TRBV9,TRBD1,CASSGLTGGAGNTIYF,TGTGCCAGCAGCGGATTAACAGGGGGGGCTGGAAACACCATATATTTT
TRBJ2-1,once,TRBV12-5,.,CASGRYSPKGSYNEQFF,TGTGCTAGTGGCCGTTACTCGCCGAAGGGCTCCTACAATGAGCAGTTCTTC
TRBJ1-2,.,TRBV7-2,.,CASSLGMGPYGYTF,TGTGCCAGCAGCTTAGGGATGGGGCCCTATGGCTACACCTTC
TRBJ1-2,few,TRBV24-1,.,CATRGAGDYGYTF,TGTGCCACCCGGGGGGCCGGTGACTATGGCTACACCTTC
TRBJ1-2,.,TRBV4-2,.,CASSPGGGQEYGYTF,TGTGCCAGCAGCCCCGGGGGGGGGCAGGAATATGGCTACACCTTC